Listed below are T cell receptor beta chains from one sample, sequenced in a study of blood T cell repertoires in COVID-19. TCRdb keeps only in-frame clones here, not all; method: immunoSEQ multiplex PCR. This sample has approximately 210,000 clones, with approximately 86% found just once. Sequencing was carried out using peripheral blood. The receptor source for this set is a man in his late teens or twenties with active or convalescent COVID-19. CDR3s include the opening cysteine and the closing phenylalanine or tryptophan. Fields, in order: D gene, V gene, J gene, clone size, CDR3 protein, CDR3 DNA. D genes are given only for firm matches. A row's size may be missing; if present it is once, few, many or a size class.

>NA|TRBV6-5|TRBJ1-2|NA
CASSLGGAYGYTF
TGTGCCAGCAGCCTTGGAGGAGCCTATGGCTACACCTTC
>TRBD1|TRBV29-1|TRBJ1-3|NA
CSVEDLAGQGYTIYF
TGCAGCGTTGAAGATCTAGCGGGACAGGGGTACACCATATATTTT
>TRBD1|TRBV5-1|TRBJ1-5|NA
CASSLGQGANQPQHF
TGCGCCAGCAGCCTAGGACAGGGGGCGAATCAGCCCCAGCATTTT
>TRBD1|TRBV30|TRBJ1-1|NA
CAWSGGTGAGTEAFF
TGTGCCTGGAGTGGAGGGACAGGGGCCGGTACTGAAGCTTTCTTT
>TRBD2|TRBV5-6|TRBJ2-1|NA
CASRTSGRGNEQFF
TGTGCCAGCAGAACTAGCGGGAGGGGCAATGAGCAGTTCTTC
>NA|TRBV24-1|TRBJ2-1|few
CASVKGEGCDEQFF
TGTGCCAGTGTAAAGGGGGAGGGCTGCGATGAGCAGTTCTTC
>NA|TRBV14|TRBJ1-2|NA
CASSQLDRDSNYGYTF
TGTGCCAGCAGCCAACTTGACCGAGACTCTAACTATGGCTACACCTTC
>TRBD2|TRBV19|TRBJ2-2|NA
CASRTSGSRGELFF
TGTGCCAGTCGGACTAGCGGGTCCCGCGGGGAGCTGTTTTTT
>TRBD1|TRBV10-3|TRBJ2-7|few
CAIRKDRSGSYEQYF
TGTGCCATCAGGAAGGACAGGTCAGGCTCCTACGAGCAGTACTTC
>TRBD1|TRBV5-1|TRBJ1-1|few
CASSFRSSGQANTEAFF
TGCGCCAGCAGCTTCCGATCATCGGGACAGGCTAACACTGAAGCTTTCTTT
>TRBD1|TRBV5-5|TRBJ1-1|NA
CASSFAQGVNTEAFF
TGTGCCAGCAGCTTCGCCCAGGGGGTAAACACTGAAGCTTTCTTT
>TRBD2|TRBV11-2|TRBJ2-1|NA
CASSLIVAGGPDNEQFF
TGTGCCAGCAGCTTAATCGTGGCGGGGGGACCCGACAATGAGCAGTTCTTC
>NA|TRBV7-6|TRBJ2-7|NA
CASSLAGDFSYEQYF
TGTGCCAGCAGCTTAGCAGGGGACTTTAGCTACGAGCAGTACTTC
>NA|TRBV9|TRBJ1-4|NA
CASSAQEGTNEKLFF
TGTGCCAGCAGCGCCCAGGAGGGGACTAATGAAAAACTGTTTTTT
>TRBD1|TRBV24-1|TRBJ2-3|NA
CATSAGQGSDTQYF
TGTGCCACCAGTGCGGGACAGGGGTCAGATACGCAGTATTTT
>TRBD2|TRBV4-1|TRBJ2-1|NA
CASSRIAGPVGNEQFF
TGCGCCAGCAGCCGGATAGCGGGACCTGTAGGGAATGAGCAGTTCTTC
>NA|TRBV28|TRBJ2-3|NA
CASRIHRDRSTDTQYF
TGTGCCAGCAGGATTCACAGGGATCGTAGCACAGATACGCAGTATTTT
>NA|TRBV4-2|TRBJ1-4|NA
CASSQDVKGTYFLFF
TGTGCCAGCAGCCAAGATGTAAAGGGGACTTATTTTCTGTTTTTT
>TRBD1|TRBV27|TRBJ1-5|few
CATLDRVEIGSNQPQHF
TGTGCCACTCTAGACAGGGTCGAGATAGGGAGCAATCAGCCCCAGCATTTT
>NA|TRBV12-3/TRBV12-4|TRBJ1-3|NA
CASSSGTGNTIYF
TGTGCCAGCAGTTCAGGGACTGGAAACACCATATATTTT
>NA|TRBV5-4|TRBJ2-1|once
CASSPAGYNEQFF
TGTGCCAGCAGCCCTGCGGGATACAATGAGCAGTTCTTC
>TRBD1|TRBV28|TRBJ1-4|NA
CASSPGQQYEKLFF
TGTGCCAGCAGCCCGGGACAGCAATATGAAAAACTGTTTTTT
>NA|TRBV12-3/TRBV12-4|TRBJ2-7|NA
CASSFQAGYEQYF
TGTGCCAGCAGTTTCCAGGCGGGCTACGAGCAGTACTTC
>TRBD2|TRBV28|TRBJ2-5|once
CASSYSGPGEGLPYF
TGTGCCAGCAGTTACTCCGGTCCCGGGGAGGGACTACCGTACTTC
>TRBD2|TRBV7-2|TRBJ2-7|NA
CASSMGLAMSYEQYF
TGTGCCAGCAGCATGGGACTAGCTATGTCCTACGAGCAGTACTTC
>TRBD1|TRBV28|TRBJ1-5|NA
CASSRQGGNQPQHF
TGTGCCAGCAGTCGACAGGGTGGCAATCAGCCCCAGCATTTT
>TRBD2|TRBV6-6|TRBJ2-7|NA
CASIEGVAGTYEQYF
TGTGCCAGCATTGAGGGGGTAGCGGGGACCTACGAGCAGTACTTC
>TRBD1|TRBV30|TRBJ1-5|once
CAWSPWDRNQPQHF
TGTGCCTGGAGTCCCTGGGACAGGAATCAGCCCCAGCATTTT
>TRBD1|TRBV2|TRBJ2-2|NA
CASYQGVTGELFF
TGTGCCAGCTATCAGGGGGTCACCGGGGAGCTGTTTTTT
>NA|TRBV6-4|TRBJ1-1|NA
CASRRGGDMNTEAFF
TGTGCCAGCAGACGGGGGGGTGACATGAACACTGAAGCTTTCTTT
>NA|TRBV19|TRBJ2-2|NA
CASSIEGRTGELFF
TGTGCCAGTAGTATAGAGGGGAGAACCGGGGAGCTGTTTTTT
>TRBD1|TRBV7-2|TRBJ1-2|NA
CASSPFPGQGTYGYTF
TGTGCCAGCAGCCCGTTCCCGGGACAGGGTACTTATGGCTACACCTTC
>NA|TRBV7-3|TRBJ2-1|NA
CASSLRGEVTYNEQFF
TGTGCCAGCAGCTTAAGGGGGGAAGTCACCTACAATGAGCAGTTCTTC
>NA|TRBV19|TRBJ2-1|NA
CASSAQGLADNEQFF
TGTGCCAGTAGTGCTCAAGGCTTAGCGGACAATGAGCAGTTCTTC
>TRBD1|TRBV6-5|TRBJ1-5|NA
CASFGQVNQPQHF
TGTGCCAGCTTCGGACAGGTTAATCAGCCCCAGCATTTT